This T cell receptor (beta chain) was recovered during a study of spatial heterogeneity in lung cancer. Turning to the study itself: There were, on average, more than ten raw-read appearances for each unique TCR and UMI combination.

About this clonotype itself: Antigen unknown.

Whole-study findings and limits: At tumor resection, ubiquitous expanded TCRs were detected in blood more often than later.

Unique molecular identifiers tagged every individual TCR cDNA molecule. Via MiXCR, TCRdb re-called the 5' RACE reads, giving one row per CDR3 protein. In the table there are more than 80,000 distinct CDR3 sequences, approximately 12% of which are singletons. Time point in this sample: sample taken at primary tumor resection. Unsorted tumor, nontumor lung tissue or cryopreserved PBMC supplied the whole RNA. The receptor's source is a male donor with early-stage non-small cell lung cancer. The sample here was PBMCs, taken at surgery.

The CDR3 nucleotides are TGCGCCAGCAGCCAAGAAGCGGGGGACACAGATACGCAGTATTTT. This gives the protein CASSQEAGDTDTQYF. This chain links TRBV4-3 with TRBJ2-3; TRBD2 agrees at 8 bases. This CDR3 contains 15 residues. Trimming removed 0 bases from V and 2 bases from J; junction bases left unmatched: 1. CDR1 LGHNA and CDR2 YSLEER come from the germline V gene.